The T cell receptor beta chain under discussion was sequenced for a study of blood T cell repertoires in COVID-19. Study as a whole: T cells, B-cell-depleted T cells, or PBMCs supplied cDNA or gDNA.

Assay: immunoSEQ multiplex PCR; the TCRdb copy retains only in-frame clones and omits some. The top ten clones hold roughly 8.6% of a sample with approximately 250,000 clones, 84% of them seen once. The V gene lost 5 bases and the J gene lost 10 bases, with 17 bases spanning the gap. The CDR3 extends over 13 amino acids. Germline V gene sequence: CDR1 MDHEN, CDR2 SYDVKM. The sequenced material came from peripheral blood. The V call is TRBV28, the J call TRBJ1-2, with a weak D call TRBD1 (5 bases). The TCR sequence derives from a human donor in a cohort sampled during active COVID-19. CDR3 residues: CASSLMTGGIYTF. The DNA of the CDR3 is TGTGCCAGCAGTCTCATGACGGGGGGGATCTACACCTTC.